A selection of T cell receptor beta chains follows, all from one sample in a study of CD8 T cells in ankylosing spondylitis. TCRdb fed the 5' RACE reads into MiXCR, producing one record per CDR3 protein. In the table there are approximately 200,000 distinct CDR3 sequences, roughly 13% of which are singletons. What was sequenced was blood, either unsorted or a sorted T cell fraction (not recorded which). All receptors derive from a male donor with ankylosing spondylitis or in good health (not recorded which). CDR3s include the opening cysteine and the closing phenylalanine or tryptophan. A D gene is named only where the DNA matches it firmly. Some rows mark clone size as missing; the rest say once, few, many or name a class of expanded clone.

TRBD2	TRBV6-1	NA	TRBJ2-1	TGTGCCAGCAGGCCGAGACTAGCGGGGGGCGACAATGAGCAGTTCTTC	CASRPRLAGGDNEQFF
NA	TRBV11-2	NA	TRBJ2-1	TGTGCCAGCAGCCTACGTAAGGTAATCAATGAGCAGTTCTTC	CASSLRKVINEQFF
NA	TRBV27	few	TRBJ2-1	TGTGCCAGCAGTTTATCGAATACCCCGAACAATGAGCAGTTCTTC	CASSLSNTPNNEQFF
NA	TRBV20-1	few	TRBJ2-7	TGCAGTGCTATTCCTAGGCCCGAAGAATCTTACGAGCAGTACTTC	CSAIPRPEESYEQYF
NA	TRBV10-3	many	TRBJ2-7	TGTGCCATCAGTGATCCCAGCCCCTACGAGCAGTACTTC	CAISDPSPYEQYF
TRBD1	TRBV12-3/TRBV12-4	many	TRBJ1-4	TGTGCCAGCACCCCCGGGACAGGGGGTAATGAAAAACTGTTTTTT	CASTPGTGGNEKLFF
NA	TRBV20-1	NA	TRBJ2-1	TGCAGTGCTAGAGAGGGGGGGGGCTTCTACAATGAGCAGTTCTTC	CSAREGGGFYNEQFF
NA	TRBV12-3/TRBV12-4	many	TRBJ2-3	TGTGCCAGCAGCCGGCCAAGCGAGAATACGCAGTATTTT	CASSRPSENTQYF
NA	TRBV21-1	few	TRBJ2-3	TGTGCCAGCAGCAAAGAGGGGGCAGGGAGCACAGATACGCAGTATTTT	CASSKEGAGSTDTQYF
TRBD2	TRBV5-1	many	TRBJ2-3	TGCGCCAGCAGTTCCACCCGGAGCGGGGGGCCCGCAGATACGCAGTATTTT	CASSSTRSGGPADTQYF
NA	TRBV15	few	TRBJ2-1	TGTGCCACCAGCAGAGGGGCGGCATCCCGACCCCGAGAGCAGTTCTTC	CATSRGAASRPREQFF
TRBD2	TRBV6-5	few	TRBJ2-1	TGTGCCAGCAGTACTAGCGGGGGCGGCAATGAGCAGTTCTTC	CASSTSGGGNEQFF
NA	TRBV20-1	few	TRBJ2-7	TGCAGTGCTAAGGTGGGGCCCCTCCCCTACGAGCAGTACTTC	CSAKVGPLPYEQYF
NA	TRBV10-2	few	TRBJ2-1	TGCGCCAGCAGTGACACTGCTAGCTCCTACAATGAGCAGTTCTTC	CASSDTASSYNEQFF
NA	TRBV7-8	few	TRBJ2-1	TGTGCCAGCAGCTTAGAGGAGACTGAGCAGTTCTTC	CASSLEETEQFF
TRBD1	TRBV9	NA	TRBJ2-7	TGTGCCAGCAGCGACGGGACAGGGAAGGACGAGCAGTACTTC	CASSDGTGKDEQYF
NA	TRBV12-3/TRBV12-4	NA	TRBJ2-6	TGTGCCAGCACCACTGGTTGGGGTTCAGGGGCCAACGTCCTGACTTTC	CASTTGWGSGANVLTF
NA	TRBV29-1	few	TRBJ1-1	TGCAGCGTTGACAGGGAGAACACTGAAGCTTTCTTT	CSVDRENTEAFF
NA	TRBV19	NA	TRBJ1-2	TGTGCCAGTACCCCGGGCAGGGTTGTATATGGCTACACCTTC	CASTPGRVVYGYTF
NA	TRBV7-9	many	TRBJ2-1	TGTGCCAGCAGCTTCGGGACAAACTACAATGAGCAGTTCTTC	CASSFGTNYNEQFF
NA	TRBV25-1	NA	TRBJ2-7	TGTGCCAGCAGTGATACCGGGACGCGCAGCCACGAGCAGTACTTC	CASSDTGTRSHEQYF
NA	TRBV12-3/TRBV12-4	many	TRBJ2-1	TGTGCCAGCAGTTCCCCCGTGGGGCTTGAGCAGTTCTTC	CASSSPVGLEQFF
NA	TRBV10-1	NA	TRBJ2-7	TGCGCCAGCAGTAATGACCGTCCCCCCCACGAGCAGTACTTC	CASSNDRPPHEQYF
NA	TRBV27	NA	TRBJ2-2	TGTGCCAGCAGTTCCTACACCGGGGAGCTGTTTTTT	CASSSYTGELFF
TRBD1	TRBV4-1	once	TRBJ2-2	TGCGCCAGCAGCCAATCCAGGGGGCGCATCGGGGAGCTGTTTTTT	CASSQSRGRIGELFF
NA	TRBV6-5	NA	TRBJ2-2	TGTGCCAGCAGTTACTTTAACACCGGGGAGCTGTTTTTT	CASSYFNTGELFF
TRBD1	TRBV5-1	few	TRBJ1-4	TGCGCCAGCAGCTTGGCCAGGGGGGCCGAAAAACTGTTTTTT	CASSLARGAEKLFF
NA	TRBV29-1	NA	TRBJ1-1	TGCAGCGTTGTTACAGTCACCCACACTGAAGCTTTCTTT	CSVVTVTHTEAFF
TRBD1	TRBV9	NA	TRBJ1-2	TGTGCCAGCAGCGACGGGACAGGCTATGGCTACACCTTC	CASSDGTGYGYTF
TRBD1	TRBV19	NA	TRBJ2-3	TGTGCCAGTAGATCCCATCCGGGACAGGGCACAGATACGCAGTATTTT	CASRSHPGQGTDTQYF
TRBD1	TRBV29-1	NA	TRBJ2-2	TGCAGCGTCCCCGGGACAGCGAAGACCGGGGAGCTGTTTTTT	CSVPGTAKTGELFF
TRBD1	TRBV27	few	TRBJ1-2	TGTGCCAGCAGAACAGGGGTTAACGGCTACACCTTC	CASRTGVNGYTF
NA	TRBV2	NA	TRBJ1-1	TGTGCCAGCATCGATTCGGAGGGAGCTTTCTTT	CASIDSEGAFF
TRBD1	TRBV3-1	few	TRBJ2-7	TGTGCCAGCAGCTACGGACAGGGGGTATCCTACGAGCAGTACTTC	CASSYGQGVSYEQYF